The 25 T cell receptor beta chains listed next were all sequenced from one sample in a study of blood T cell repertoires in COVID-19. Data came from immunoSEQ multiplex PCR; TCRdb stores just in-frame clones and leaves some out. The sample carries 150,000 to 200,000 clones, 85% recorded once. Specimen: peripheral blood. Every receptor here comes from a man aged 60 to 75 with COVID-19, enrolled during active disease.

The rearrangement uses TRBV27 and TRBJ2-5; 10 bases agree with TRBD2. The trim removed 4 bases at V and 5 bases at J, leaving 13 bases unmatched. The CDR3 contains 17 residues. The germline gives CDR1 MNHEY, CDR2 SMNVEV (reference sequence). This chain's CDR3 is CASSWKGAGGGVETQYF. The DNA of the CDR3 is TGTGCCAGCAGTTGGAAGGGAGCGGGAGGGGGTGTGGAGACCCAGTACTTC.

The J gene is TRBJ1-1, the V gene TRBV18; TRBD1 matches at 7 bases. V trimming: 3 bases; J trimming: 0 bases; junction bases outside the gene matches: 4. Germline assignment: CDR1 KGHSH and CDR2 LQKENI. The CDR3 contains 15 residues. CDR3 in amino acids: CASSPRDSMNTEAFF. CDR3 sequence (DNA): TGTGCCAGCTCACCCCGGGACAGCATGAACACTGAAGCTTTCTTT.

V and J are TRBV18 and TRBJ1-1; a weak D match, TRBD1 (5 bases). CDR3 length equals 16 residues. Germline CDR1 and CDR2: KGHSH and LQKENI. V lost 6 bases and J lost 1, with 18 bases in between. This CDR3 is CASSPREGGTNTEAFF. The DNA of the CDR3 is TGTGCCAGCTCGCCCCGGGAGGGAGGGACGAACACTGAAGCTTTCTTT.

The sample holds one count of this clone. The chain joins TRBV10-2 to TRBJ1-6; a weak D match, TRBD1 (6 bases). V lost 0 bases to trimming and J lost 7 bases, with 10 bases between them. Germline lookup yields CDR1 WSHSY and CDR2 SAAADI. CDR3 length equals 15 residues. As DNA, the CDR3 is TGCGCCAGCAGTGAGTCGTTCAGGGGAAATTCACCCCTCCACTTT. It specifies CASSESFRGNSPLHF.

The rearrangement joins TRBV12-3 or TRBV12-4 to TRBJ2-5, with 7 bases aligning to TRBD1. V dropped 2 bases and J dropped 4; count of bases not matched to a gene: 1. This CDR3 contains 13 residues. As DNA, the CDR3 is TGTGCCAGCAGTTTAAAGGGGGCAGAGACCCAGTACTTC. Translating it yields CASSLKGAETQYF.

This sequence joins TRBV7-2 and TRBJ1-5, with 10 bases identical to TRBD1. Germline V lookup: CDR1 SGHTA, CDR2 FQGNSA. V trimming: 3 bases; J trimming: 2 bases; junction bases outside the gene matches: 4. The CDR3 spans 16 residues. The chain's CDR3 is CASSFRDRGRNQPQHF. CDR3 bases: TGTGCCAGCAGCTTCCGGGACAGGGGACGCAATCAGCCCCAGCATTTT.

The chain combines TRBV6-5 with TRBJ2-4, with a tentative D call TRBD1 (5 bases). The germline V gene has CDR1 MNHEY and CDR2 SVGAGI. Trimming removed 0 bases at V and 2 bases at J, with 5 bases between. The CDR3 loop spans 14 amino acids. CDR3 region: CASSYSDTKNIQYF. CDR3 sequence (DNA): TGTGCCAGCAGTTACTCGGACACCAAAAACATTCAGTACTTC.

This chain connects TRBV29-1 to TRBJ1-1, with TRBD1 as a possible D gene (6 bases). Germline CDR1 reads SQVTM; CDR2 reads ANQGSEA. V lost 2 bases to trimming and J lost 0 bases, with 7 bases between them. The CDR3 covers 13 residues. CDR3 bases: TGCAGCGTTGAAAGACAGGTGAACACTGAAGCTTTCTTT. Its protein is CSVERQVNTEAFF.

This rearrangement joins TRBV6-5 to TRBJ1-2; 7 bases align to TRBD1. Germline trimming cut 5 bases from V and 5 bases from J; bases unmatched to any gene: 8. The CDR3 is 14 amino acids. The germline V gene encodes CDR1 MNHEY and CDR2 SVGAGI. The CDR3 DNA is TGTGCCAGCAGTCGAGCCGGGACAGAGTATGGCTACACCTTC. Amino acids: CASSRAGTEYGYTF.

This chain uses TRBV12-3 or TRBV12-4 with TRBJ1-5; D not resolved. The CDR3 spans 13 residues. The V end lost 8 bases, the J end lost 2 bases, and 10 bases lay between the germline ends. This CDR3 is CASAGRGNQPQHF. CDR3 DNA: TGTGCCAGCGCCGGGAGGGGCAATCAGCCCCAGCATTTT.

The V gene is TRBV7-9, the J gene TRBJ2-3; 11 bases map to TRBD1. With 3 bases clipped from V and 3 bases from J, the junction kept 5 bases outside the gene matches. Germline V gene lookup returns CDR1 SEHNR and CDR2 FQNEAQ (reference sequence). CDR3 length equals 16 residues. Written as DNA, the CDR3 is TGTGCCAGCAGCTTTAGGACAGGGGGCTGGACAGATACGCAGTATTTT. It codes for CASSFRTGGWTDTQYF.

The rearrangement links TRBV27 to TRBJ1-6; 7 bases map to TRBD1. CDR3 size: 15 residues. Germline V lookup: CDR1 MNHEY, CDR2 SMNVEV (reference sequence). Trimming cost V 0 bases and J 7 bases; bases outside gene matches: 3. The CDR3 nucleotides read TGTGCCAGCAGTTTATCGGTACAGGGGAATTCACCCCTCCACTTT. This gives the protein CASSLSVQGNSPLHF.

This chain uses TRBV2 with TRBJ1-2; D is uncertain. The CDR3 runs to 12 residues. CDR1 and CDR2 (germline): SNHLY, FYNNEI. Trimming shortened V by 6 bases and J by 3 bases, and 8 bases separated the two germline ends. This chain's CDR3 is CASRSGDYGYTF. DNA for the CDR3: TGTGCCAGCAGGTCCGGGGACTATGGCTACACCTTC. The full variable domain, with the rest looked up from reference TRBV2 and TRBJ1-2, is EPEVTQTPSHQVTQMGQEVILRCVPISNHLYFYWYRQILGQKVEFLVSFYNNEISEKSEIFDDQFSVERPDGSNFTLKIRSTKLEDSAMYFCASRSGDYGYTFGSGTRLTVV.

V gene TRBV4-1 combines with J gene TRBJ2-1; 13 positions match TRBD2. The CDR3 totals 16 residues. CDR1 is MGHRA, CDR2 YSYEKL, per germline. The J segment lost 7 bases and the V segment lost 5 bases, leaving 8 bases of the junction unmatched. The CDR3 is CASSVRLAGGTNEQFF. For the CDR3, the DNA is TGCGCCAGCAGCGTCCGACTAGCGGGAGGAACTAATGAGCAGTTCTTC.

This clone has only a few counts. The V gene is TRBV27, the J gene TRBJ1-6, with 10 bases identical to TRBD1. Trimming took 2 bases from V and 8 from J; bases not matched to a gene: 9. Germline V lookup: CDR1 MNHEY, CDR2 SMNVEV (reference sequence). The CDR3 extends over 17 amino acids. CDR3 amino acids: CASSLVGQGLRDSPLHF. DNA of the CDR3: TGTGCCAGCAGTTTAGTGGGACAGGGGCTGAGGGATTCACCCCTCCACTTT.

The chain employs TRBV27 and TRBJ1-2; D gene uncertain. V lost 0 bases to trimming and J lost 7 bases, with 18 bases between them. This CDR3 has 16 amino acids. Germline CDR1 is MNHEY and CDR2 is SMNVEV (reference sequence). The CDR3 DNA reads as TGTGCCAGCAGTTTATCTAGCACGACCCCCAGTGGTGGCTACACCTTC. Amino acids: CASSLSSTTPSGGYTF.

The chain recombines TRBV5-1 with TRBJ1-1, with a possible D match to TRBD1 (6 bases). The germline V and J ends were trimmed by 0 bases and 1 base, with 10 bases remaining between them. The germline CDR1 and CDR2 sequences are SGHRS and YFSETQ. This CDR3 region has 15 residues. The CDR3 DNA reads TGCGCCAGCAGCTTGGGTGACAGGCAGAACACTGAAGCTTTCTTT. It encodes CASSLGDRQNTEAFF.

The J gene is TRBJ1-2, the V gene TRBV10-3; D is unresolved. Germline V lookup: CDR1 ENHRY, CDR2 SYGVKD. Trimming stripped 3 bases from V and 8 bases from J, with 13 bases between. The CDR3 consists of 13 residues. The CDR3 DNA follows: TGTGCCATCAGTGAAGGAGGTTACGGAGGCTACACCTTC. Protein: CAISEGGYGGYTF.

The V gene is TRBV5-1, the J gene TRBJ1-4; the D gene is possibly TRBD1 (5 bases). The germline gives CDR1 SGHRS, CDR2 YFSETQ. The CDR3 loop spans 15 amino acids. The V and J ends lost 7 bases and 2 bases respectively, with 15 bases between them. The CDR3 loop reads CASQGRGATNEKLFF. The CDR3 nucleotides read TGCGCCAGCCAAGGGCGGGGCGCGACTAATGAAAAACTGTTTTTT.

The chain has TRBV7-5 and TRBJ1-5; TRBD1 was called by the table and not checked on the DNA. TRBV7-5 corresponds to a pseudogene. CDR3 length: 16 residues. The CDR3 loop reads CARSTYRVCGNQPQHF. The CDR3 DNA follows: TGTGCCAGAAGCACGTACAGGGTTTGTGGCAATCAGCCCCAGCATTTT.

Points on this clone: Other DNA sequences in this specimen translate into the identical CDR3. V is TRBV30 and J is TRBJ2-7, with 7 positions matching TRBD1. Germline assignment: CDR1 GTSNPN and CDR2 SVGIG (reference sequence). With V trimmed by 7 bases and J by 2 bases, 2 bases remained unmatched. The CDR3 extends over 11 amino acids. The CDR3 sequence: CASTGAYEQYF. Written as DNA, the CDR3 is TGTGCCTCTACAGGGGCCTACGAGCAGTACTTC.

The chain has TRBV5-6 and TRBJ1-2; TRBD1 aligns across 12 bases. CDR1 is SGHDT, CDR2 YYEEEE, per germline. The length of the CDR3 is 15 residues. V lost 5 bases and J lost 8; bases outside the gene matches: 10. The DNA of the CDR3 is TGTGCCAGCAGACCCCCCGGGACAGGGGGCATGGGCTACACCTTC. Translation: CASRPPGTGGMGYTF. Drawing the rest from reference TRBV5-6 and TRBJ1-2, the complete variable domain is DAGVTQSPTHLIKTRGQQVTLRCSPKSGHDTVSWYQQALGQGPQFIFQYYEEEERQRGNFPDRFSGHQFPNYSSELNVNALLLGDSALYLCASRPPGTGGMGYTFGSGTRLTVV.

The V and J genes are TRBV4-3 and TRBJ1-1; D not resolved. The germline gives CDR1 LGHNA, CDR2 YSLEER. Between the trimmed V and J ends, which lost 1 base and 0 bases, there was a span of 3 bases. This CDR3 has 13 amino acids. The CDR3 region has the DNA TGCGCCAGCAGCCAAGCTATGAACACTGAAGCTTTCTTT. Residues: CASSQAMNTEAFF.

The chain uses TRBV19 and TRBJ2-7; D possibly corresponds to TRBD1 (5 bases). Germline assignment: CDR1 LNHDA and CDR2 SQIVND (reference sequence). V was clipped by 4 bases and J by 6 bases, with 16 bases between them. This CDR3 has 14 residues. This CDR3 reads CASSSAGPEFEQYF. The CDR3 DNA reads as TGTGCCAGTAGTAGCGCAGGGCCTGAGTTCGAGCAGTACTTC.

The chain has TRBV6-5 and TRBJ1-1; D call uncertain. The CDR3 runs to 13 residues. CDR1 is MNHEY, CDR2 SVGAGI, per germline. V shed 9 bases and J shed 3 bases, with 14 bases lying between them. The CDR3 region has the DNA TGTGCCAGTCGGGGATTGCGGGACACTGAAGCTTTCTTT. This gives the protein CASRGLRDTEAFF.